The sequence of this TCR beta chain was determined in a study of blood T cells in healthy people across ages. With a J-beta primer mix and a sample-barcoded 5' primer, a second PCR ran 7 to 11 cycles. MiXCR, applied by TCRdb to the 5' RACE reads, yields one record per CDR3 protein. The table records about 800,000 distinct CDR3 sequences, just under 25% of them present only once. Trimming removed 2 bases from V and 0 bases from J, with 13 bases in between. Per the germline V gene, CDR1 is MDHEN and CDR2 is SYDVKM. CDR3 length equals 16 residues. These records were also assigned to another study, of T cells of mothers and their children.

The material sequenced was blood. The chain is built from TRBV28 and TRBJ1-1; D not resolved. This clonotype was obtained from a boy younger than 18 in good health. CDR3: CASSLESGLLNTEAFF. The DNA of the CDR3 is TGTGCCAGCAGTTTAGAATCCGGACTACTGAACACTGAAGCTTTCTTT.